The TCR beta chain described here comes from a study of blood T cell repertoires in COVID-19. Study at large: Acute-phase and convalescent COVID-19 samples originated in the United States, Italy and Spain. T cells, B-cell-depleted T cells, or PBMCs provided the cDNA or gDNA that served as material.

Germline CDR1 reads SGHTA; CDR2 reads FQGNSA. The trim removed 7 bases at V and 7 bases at J, leaving 19 bases unmatched. The CDR3 is 17 residues long. Under the authors' procedure: Reference gene primer amplification gave nucleated cell count estimates. Only in-frame clones appear in the TCRdb table, and some are missing; sequencing was by immunoSEQ multiplex PCR. The V and J calls and clone size are taken from that table; D and trimming were inferred from the DNA. The data contain about 280,000 clones, 70% to 90% of them seen just once; the ten biggest clones take up 9% to 9.5%. This rearrangement joins TRBV7-2 to TRBJ2-5; TRBD2 matches at 9 bases. This TCR was sampled from a man between 18 and 35 years old with active or convalescent COVID-19. The sample consisted of peripheral blood. CDR3 nucleotide sequence: TGTGCCAGCAACCCAGCGGACCTGGCGGGGGGGTACGGGACCCAGTACTTC. Translating it yields CASNPADLAGGYGTQYF.